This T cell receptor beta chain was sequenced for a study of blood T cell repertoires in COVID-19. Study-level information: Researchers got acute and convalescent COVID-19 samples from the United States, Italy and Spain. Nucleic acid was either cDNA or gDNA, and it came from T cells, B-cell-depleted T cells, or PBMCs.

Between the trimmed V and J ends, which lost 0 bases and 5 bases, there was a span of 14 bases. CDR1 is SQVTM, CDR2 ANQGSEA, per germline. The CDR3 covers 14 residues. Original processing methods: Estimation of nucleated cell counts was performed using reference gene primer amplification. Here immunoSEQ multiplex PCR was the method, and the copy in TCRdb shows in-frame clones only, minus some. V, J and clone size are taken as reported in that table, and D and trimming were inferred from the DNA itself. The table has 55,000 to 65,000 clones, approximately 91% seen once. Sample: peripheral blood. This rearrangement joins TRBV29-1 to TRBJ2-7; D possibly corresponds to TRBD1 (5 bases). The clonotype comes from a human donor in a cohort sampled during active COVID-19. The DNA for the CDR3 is TGCAGCGTTGAAGATCCGGCAGGGTGGCACGAGCAGTACTTC. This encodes CSVEDPAGWHEQYF.